The clone carrying this T cell receptor (beta chain) was found a few times. Antigen specificity is unknown. TCRdb reprocessed the reads with MiXCR, giving one entry per CDR3 protein. The sample shows some 150,000 distinct CDR3 sequences, about 6.5% of them seen only once. The CDR3 consists of 11 residues. In germline, CDR1 is SGHKS, CDR2 YYEKEE (reference sequence). Deletions cut 6 bases from V and 5 bases from J, with 6 bases between. The data originate from a study of T cell repertoires in cytomegalovirus infection. Study-wide context: Matching HLA type, along with CMV infection, was indicated by public TCR beta signatures. General observations from the study: In two of eight donors, the top clonotype was HLA-C-restricted CMV-specific. Based on cumulative public TCR beta family frequency, carriers of CMV plus the relevant HLA were identified.

The source is a human donor in good health (CMV status not recorded). Some clones in this sample may be carry-over from other donors' samples. The chain is built from TRBV5-5 and TRBJ2-1; the D is unclear. Sequenced sample: PBMCs. The CDR3 DNA is TGTGCCAGCAACGCTCACAATGAGCAGTTCTTC. Protein product: CASNAHNEQFF.